The entry that follows covers one TCR beta chain sequence. The sample is drawn from a study of blood T cell repertoires in COVID-19. Study summary: Acute-phase and convalescent COVID-19 samples originated in the United States, Italy and Spain. From T cells, B-cell-depleted T cells, or PBMCs came the material, which was cDNA or gDNA.

Germline assignment: CDR1 SNHLY and CDR2 FYNNEI. V was pared by 8 bases and J by 6 bases, with 15 bases between. The CDR3 loop spans 13 amino acids. Under the authors' procedure: Estimation of nucleated cell counts was performed using reference gene primer amplification. The assay was immunoSEQ multiplex PCR, and TCRdb's table has in-frame clones only and misses some. Clone size and V and J calls were adopted from that table, with D and trimming inferred from the DNA. This table has more than 50,000 clones, around nine tenths appearing once. Sequenced input: peripheral blood. This sequence originates from a man older than 75 with acute or convalescent COVID-19. The chain carries TRBV2 and TRBJ2-3; D possibly corresponds to TRBD1 (7 bases). Here the CDR3 reads CASGGGREDTQYF. In nucleotides, the CDR3 is TGTGCCAGCGGAGGGGGCCGGGAGGATACGCAGTATTTT.